Listed below are T cell receptor beta chains from one sample, sequenced in a study of OX40 agonist ivuxolimab in advanced cancers. The protocol was immunoSEQ multiplex PCR, while the TCRdb copy is restricted to in-frame clones and leaves out a portion. The sample carries tens of thousands of clones, roughly 90% recorded once. This material consisted of CD4+ or CD8+ T cells sorted from blood, taken in a trial of the OX40 agonist ivuxolimab. The receptor set was obtained from an adult with an advanced solid tumor such as melanoma, head and neck, liver or kidney cancer. Both conserved end residues are part of each CDR3. A D gene is named only where the DNA matches it firmly. Some rows mark clone size as missing; the rest say once, few, many or name a class of expanded clone.

v_call: TRBV5-5
j_call: TRBJ1-1
d_call: .
cdr3_length: 15
clone_size: .
cdr3_nt: TGTGCCAGCAGCACAGGGACGGGTATGAACACTGAAGCTTTCTTT
cdr3_aa: CASSTGTGMNTEAFF

v_call: TRBV5-4
j_call: TRBJ1-4
d_call: .
cdr3_length: 14
clone_size: .
cdr3_nt: TGTGCCAGCAGCTTGGGGGGCCTTAATGAAAAACTGTTTTTT
cdr3_aa: CASSLGGLNEKLFF

v_call: TRBV7-2
j_call: TRBJ1-2
d_call: TRBD1
cdr3_length: 13
clone_size: .
cdr3_nt: TGTGCCAGCAGCTCCTCAGGGGGCTATGGCTACACCTTC
cdr3_aa: CASSSSGGYGYTF

v_call: TRBV2
j_call: TRBJ1-1
d_call: .
cdr3_length: 15
clone_size: .
cdr3_nt: TGTGCCAGCAGTACCCAAGGGTTCATGAACACTGAAGCTTTCTTT
cdr3_aa: CASSTQGFMNTEAFF

v_call: TRBV5-1
j_call: TRBJ1-1
d_call: .
cdr3_length: 16
clone_size: .
cdr3_nt: TGCGCCAGCAGCTTTTCCCCGCTCGGGGGAAACACTGAAGCTTTCTTT
cdr3_aa: CASSFSPLGGNTEAFF

v_call: TRBV19
j_call: TRBJ1-1
d_call: .
cdr3_length: 15
clone_size: .
cdr3_nt: TGTGCCAGTAGTCTGGTGGGGGGGGAACTCACTGAAGCTTTCTTT
cdr3_aa: CASSLVGGELTEAFF

v_call: TRBV30
j_call: TRBJ1-4
d_call: .
cdr3_length: 14
clone_size: .
cdr3_nt: TGTGCCTGGAGTGTTGCAGGGGCAAAGGAAAAACTGTTTTTT
cdr3_aa: CAWSVAGAKEKLFF

v_call: TRBV12-2
j_call: TRBJ1-5
d_call: .
cdr3_length: 16
clone_size: .
cdr3_nt: TGTGCAAGTCGCTACCCCACAAGGGGGGGCAATCAGCCCCAGCATTTT
cdr3_aa: CASRYPTRGGNQPQHF

v_call: TRBV9
j_call: TRBJ2-2
d_call: .
cdr3_length: 15
clone_size: .
cdr3_nt: TGTGCCAGCGGAGGGGAAAGGTCGGCCACCGGGGAGCTGTTTTTT
cdr3_aa: CASGGERSATGELFF

v_call: TRBV5-1
j_call: TRBJ2-2
d_call: .
cdr3_length: 14
clone_size: once
cdr3_nt: TGCGCCAGCAGCTTGAGGTCTGGGACCGGGGAGCTGTTTTTT
cdr3_aa: CASSLRSGTGELFF

v_call: TRBV4-1
j_call: TRBJ2-7
d_call: .
cdr3_length: 16
clone_size: .
cdr3_nt: TGCGCCAGCAGCCAATGGACGGCGGGTAACTCCTACGAGCAGTACTTC
cdr3_aa: CASSQWTAGNSYEQYF

v_call: TRBV7-9
j_call: TRBJ2-7
d_call: .
cdr3_length: 15
clone_size: once
cdr3_nt: TGTGCCAGCAGAAGAAAACCGGGCGGAAGTTACGAGCAGTACTTC
cdr3_aa: CASRRKPGGSYEQYF

v_call: TRBV9
j_call: TRBJ2-1
d_call: .
cdr3_length: 12
clone_size: .
cdr3_nt: TGTGCCAGCAGCCCGTTCGAAGGTGAGCAGTTCTTC
cdr3_aa: CASSPFEGEQFF

v_call: TRBV15
j_call: TRBJ2-1
d_call: .
cdr3_length: 15
clone_size: .
cdr3_nt: TGTGCCACCAGCAGAGATAGTAACAGATTCAATGAGCAGTTCTTC
cdr3_aa: CATSRDSNRFNEQFF

v_call: TRBV7-9
j_call: TRBJ1-2
d_call: TRBD1
cdr3_length: 17
clone_size: .
cdr3_nt: TGTGCCAGCAGCTCACCTGGACAGGGGGCGCAGGGGGGTGGCTACACCTTC
cdr3_aa: CASSSPGQGAQGGGYTF

v_call: TRBV28
j_call: TRBJ2-7
d_call: TRBD2
cdr3_length: 14
clone_size: .
cdr3_nt: TGTGCCAGCAGTTTGCTAGCGGGTGTCTACGAGCAGTACTTC
cdr3_aa: CASSLLAGVYEQYF

v_call: TRBV19
j_call: TRBJ1-1
d_call: TRBD1
cdr3_length: 17
clone_size: .
cdr3_nt: TGTGCCAGTAGTATAAAAGAACAGGGGGAGGCGAACACTGAAGCTTTCTTT
cdr3_aa: CASSIKEQGEANTEAFF

v_call: TRBV28
j_call: TRBJ2-1
d_call: .
cdr3_length: 16
clone_size: .
cdr3_nt: TGTGCCAGCAGTTTGGGGCAGGCTGTCTCCTACAATGAGCAGTTCTTC
cdr3_aa: CASSLGQAVSYNEQFF

v_call: TRBV5-6
j_call: TRBJ2-7
d_call: TRBD1
cdr3_length: 14
clone_size: .
cdr3_nt: TGTGCCAGCAGCTTTAGGGACAGGCCCTACGAGCAGTACTTC
cdr3_aa: CASSFRDRPYEQYF

v_call: TRBV7-9
j_call: TRBJ1-1
d_call: .
cdr3_length: 13
clone_size: .
cdr3_nt: TGTGCCAGCAGCTCGAGGGGGAACACTGAAGCTTTCTTT
cdr3_aa: CASSSRGNTEAFF

v_call: TRBV6-6
j_call: TRBJ1-1
d_call: TRBD1
cdr3_length: 14
clone_size: .
cdr3_nt: TGTGCCAGCAGTGGACAGGGACTGAGGACTGAAGCTTTCTTT
cdr3_aa: CASSGQGLRTEAFF

v_call: TRBV18
j_call: TRBJ2-7
d_call: TRBD2
cdr3_length: 15
clone_size: .
cdr3_nt: TGTGCCAGCTCACCAATCACGGGAGGCTCCTACGAGCAGTACTTC
cdr3_aa: CASSPITGGSYEQYF

v_call: TRBV27
j_call: TRBJ1-5
d_call: TRBD1
cdr3_length: 14
clone_size: .
cdr3_nt: TGTGCCAGCAGAGACAGGGGTGGCAATCAGCCCCAGCATTTT
cdr3_aa: CASRDRGGNQPQHF

v_call: TRBV9
j_call: TRBJ1-2
d_call: .
cdr3_length: 14
clone_size: .
cdr3_nt: TGTGCCAGCAGCCCCCCCGGGCCCTTCTATGGCTACACCTTC
cdr3_aa: CASSPPGPFYGYTF

v_call: TRBV5-4
j_call: TRBJ1-3
d_call: .
cdr3_length: 16
clone_size: .
cdr3_nt: TGTGCCAGCAGCTTGGGAGGAACAGGGACGGGAAACACCATATATTTT
cdr3_aa: CASSLGGTGTGNTIYF

v_call: TRBV5-1
j_call: TRBJ2-7
d_call: .
cdr3_length: 14
clone_size: once
cdr3_nt: TGCGCCAGCAGTTGGGACGCGAGGAGCTACGAGCAGTACTTC
cdr3_aa: CASSWDARSYEQYF

v_call: TRBV7-3
j_call: TRBJ2-3
d_call: TRBD2
cdr3_length: 17
clone_size: .
cdr3_nt: TGTGCCAGCAGCTTCGGGCTAGCGGGAAGATACACAGATACGCAGTATTTT
cdr3_aa: CASSFGLAGRYTDTQYF

v_call: TRBV4-1
j_call: TRBJ2-5
d_call: .
cdr3_length: 13
clone_size: once
cdr3_nt: TGCGCCAGCAGCCAATTGCTAGTGCAGACCCAGTACTTC
cdr3_aa: CASSQLLVQTQYF

v_call: TRBV19
j_call: TRBJ2-1
d_call: .
cdr3_length: 14
clone_size: .
cdr3_nt: TGTGCCAGTAGTATCTGGGGGGTTGGCGATGAGCAGTTCTTC
cdr3_aa: CASSIWGVGDEQFF

v_call: TRBV4-1
j_call: TRBJ2-6
d_call: .
cdr3_length: 15
clone_size: .
cdr3_nt: TGCGCCAGCAGCCTCGGGAGCTCTGGGGCCAACGTCCTGACTTTC
cdr3_aa: CASSLGSSGANVLTF

v_call: TRBV27
j_call: TRBJ2-1
d_call: .
cdr3_length: 16
clone_size: many
cdr3_nt: TGTGCCAGCAGGGACCCCATGGCCCGTAACTACAATGAGCAGTTCTTC
cdr3_aa: CASRDPMARNYNEQFF

v_call: TRBV6-5
j_call: TRBJ1-1
d_call: .
cdr3_length: 15
clone_size: once
cdr3_nt: TGTGCCAGCAGTTCGAGTGGGGGGCTGAACACTGAAGCTTTCTTT
cdr3_aa: CASSSSGGLNTEAFF

v_call: TRBV28
j_call: TRBJ2-1
d_call: .
cdr3_length: 15
clone_size: .
cdr3_nt: TGTGCCAGCGCCCCCGAACCGGTCTCCTACAATGAGCAGTTCTTC
cdr3_aa: CASAPEPVSYNEQFF

v_call: TRBV5-1
j_call: TRBJ2-7
d_call: .
cdr3_length: 13
clone_size: .
cdr3_nt: TGCGCCAGCAGCCCCCTATCAGCATACGAGCAGTACTTC
cdr3_aa: CASSPLSAYEQYF

v_call: TRBV15
j_call: TRBJ2-3
d_call: TRBD1
cdr3_length: 19
clone_size: .
cdr3_nt: TGTGCCACCAGCAGAGATAGGCCCCGAACAGGGGTCGGCACAGATACGCAGTATTTT
cdr3_aa: CATSRDRPRTGVGTDTQYF

v_call: TRBV19
j_call: TRBJ2-1
d_call: .
cdr3_length: 14
clone_size: .
cdr3_nt: TGTGCCCGTGGGACGGGACCGACCTACAATGAGCAGTTCTTC
cdr3_aa: CARGTGPTYNEQFF

v_call: TRBV5-1
j_call: TRBJ1-4
d_call: .
cdr3_length: 15
clone_size: .
cdr3_nt: TGCGCCAGCAGCGACGTGACAACGCGTAATGAAAAACTGTTTTTT
cdr3_aa: CASSDVTTRNEKLFF

v_call: TRBV9
j_call: TRBJ2-3
d_call: TRBD2
cdr3_length: 16
clone_size: .
cdr3_nt: TGTGCCAGCAGCGTAGGAGGACTAGCGGGAGCAGATACGCAGTATTTT
cdr3_aa: CASSVGGLAGADTQYF

v_call: TRBV7-2
j_call: TRBJ2-7
d_call: .
cdr3_length: 15
clone_size: .
cdr3_nt: TGTGCCAGCAGCTTAGCGTCCTCGGCCACCTACGAGCAGTACTTC
cdr3_aa: CASSLASSATYEQYF

v_call: TRBV28
j_call: TRBJ2-7
d_call: TRBD1
cdr3_length: 15
clone_size: .
cdr3_nt: TGTGCCAGCAGTTCGGCCGGGACAGATCCCTACGAGCAGTACTTC
cdr3_aa: CASSSAGTDPYEQYF

v_call: TRBV6-4
j_call: TRBJ2-1
d_call: .
cdr3_length: 14
clone_size: .
cdr3_nt: TGTGCCAGCAGTGACAAGGCGAGGGGCAATGAGCAGTTCTTC
cdr3_aa: CASSDKARGNEQFF

v_call: TRBV6-1
j_call: TRBJ2-4
d_call: .
cdr3_length: 13
clone_size: .
cdr3_nt: TGTGCGGTCAGGGGTCAAGCCAAAAACATTCAGTACTTC
cdr3_aa: CAVRGQAKNIQYF

v_call: TRBV11-2
j_call: TRBJ2-5
d_call: .
cdr3_length: 13
clone_size: .
cdr3_nt: TGTGCCAGCAGCTTAGGTACGGGTCGGGAGCAGTACTTC
cdr3_aa: CASSLGTGREQYF

v_call: TRBV19
j_call: TRBJ1-2
d_call: .
cdr3_length: 11
clone_size: .
cdr3_nt: TGTGCCAGTAGTTCGGGGCTTGGCTACACCTTC
cdr3_aa: CASSSGLGYTF